Given below is one T cell receptor beta chain in context. Antigen specificity is unknown. Sequencing of DNA taken from cultured CD4+ T cells relied on the Oncomine TCR Beta short-read assay. The template was genomic DNA from cultured CD4+ T cells. TCRdb itself ran the PCR reads through MiXCR, one entry per CDR3 protein. Of more than 20,000 distinct CDR3 sequences listed, roughly 44% are singletons. CDR1 is SGHTA, CDR2 FQGNSA, per germline. Trimming at V came to 4 bases and at J to 3 bases, leaving 5 bases not matched to a gene. The CDR3 runs to 17 residues. This entry is derived from a study of vaccination and CD4 T cells after COVID-19. Treatment indicated: approximately nine-day PBMC culture with coronavirus spike peptide pools or control peptides (ViraFEST assay).

The chain joins TRBV7-2 to TRBJ2-1, with 14 bases identical to TRBD2. The sample was CD4+ T cells from blood, cultured in vitro. The sequence derives from a human donor who had recovered from COVID-19. The CDR3 loop reads CASSYRGTSGSYNEQFF. For the CDR3, the DNA is TGTGCCAGCAGCTACCGGGGGACTAGCGGGAGCTACAATGAGCAGTTCTTC. Full variable domain (missing parts from reference TRBV7-2 and TRBJ2-1): GAGVSQSPSNKVTEKGKDVELRCDPISGHTALYWYRQSLGQGLEFLIYFQGNSAPDKSGLPSDRFSAERTGGSVSTLTIQRTQQEDSAVYLCASSYRGTSGSYNEQFFGPGTRLTVL.